The 29 T cell receptor beta chains given below trace back to one sample, sequenced in a study of blood T cell repertoires in COVID-19. The method was immunoSEQ multiplex PCR; TCRdb's version includes in-frame clones alone and lacks a portion of them. The sample includes around 270,000 clones, 75% to 90% of them seen just once. The source material was PBMCs or T cells enriched from blood (not recorded which). The receptors shown here come from a woman younger than 45 who had recovered from COVID-19.

This clone has a handful of counts. V and J are TRBV7-6 and TRBJ2-7; 8 nucleotides match TRBD2. The length of the CDR3 is 15 residues. Germline CDR1 and CDR2: SGHVS and FNYEAQ. The junction had 11 bases not matched to a gene; V was cut back by 4 bases and J by 6 bases. CDR3 region: CASSSQAGVDGEQYF. In DNA, the CDR3 is TGTGCCAGCAGCTCGCAAGCGGGAGTCGACGGCGAGCAGTACTTC.

The J gene is TRBJ2-1, the V gene TRBV11-2; D not certain. Trimming took 1 base from V and 4 from J, leaving 5 bases between them. This CDR3 comprises 13 residues. Per germline, CDR1 SGHAT and CDR2 FQNNGV. In nucleotides, the CDR3 is TGTGCCAGCAGCTTAGGACTTTACAATGAGCAGTTCTTC. Encoded protein: CASSLGLYNEQFF.

The V and J genes are TRBV13 and TRBJ2-3; 13 nucleotides agree with TRBD2. V trimming: 5 bases; J trimming: 1 base; junction bases outside the gene matches: 6. The CDR3 is 17 residues long. The V gene's germline CDR1 is PRHDT and CDR2 FYEKMQ (reference sequence). CDR3 sequence (DNA): TGTGCCAGCAGCGCCAGACTAGCGGGGGGAGGCACAGATACGCAGTATTTT. Its translation: CASSARLAGGGTDTQYF.

This clone was found once. The V gene is TRBV29-1, the J gene TRBJ1-5; the D gene is possibly TRBD1 (6 bases). Deletions cut 0 bases from V and 3 bases from J, with 9 bases between. Germline CDR1 is SQVTM and CDR2 is ANQGSEA. The CDR3 is 14 amino acids. CDR3 sequence (DNA): TGCAGCGTTGAAGAATCAGGGGTCAATCAGCCCCAGCATTTT. It is translated as CSVEESGVNQPQHF.

The rearrangement joins TRBV19 to TRBJ2-7, with 9 bases matching TRBD2. Germline-derived CDR1 and CDR2 are LNHDA and SQIVND (reference sequence). The length of the CDR3 is 15 residues. V was clipped by 3 bases and J by 2 bases; unmatched bases: 5. CDR3 sequence: CASSMRGGGAYEQYF. The CDR3 nucleotides are TGTGCCAGTAGTATGCGAGGCGGGGGGGCCTACGAGCAGTACTTC. The full variable domain, its missing parts supplied by reference TRBV19 and TRBJ2-7, is DGGITQSPKYLFRKEGQNVTLSCEQNLNHDAMYWYRQDPGQGLRLIYYSQIVNDFQKGDIAEGYSVSREKKESFPLTVTSAQKNPTAFYLCASSMRGGGAYEQYFGPGTRLTVT.

The genes are TRBV6-5 and TRBJ1-2; D ambiguous. V dropped 10 bases and J dropped 4 bases, with 13 bases sitting between them. Germline V CDR1 and CDR2: MNHEY, SVGAGI. The CDR3 totals 12 residues. The DNA for the CDR3 is TGTGCCACTACTTACCGCGGCTATGGCTACACCTTC. It specifies CATTYRGYGYTF.

This rearrangement joins TRBV11-2 to TRBJ2-5; possibly TRBD2 for D (6 bases). This CDR3 comprises 15 residues. V was shortened by 1 base and J by 4 bases, with 13 bases between the two germline ends. Germline V gene sequence: CDR1 SGHAT, CDR2 FQNNGV. CDR3 sequence (DNA): TGTGCCAGCAGCTTAGGGGGCGGGACGCCAGAGACCCAGTACTTC. This sequence encodes CASSLGGGTPETQYF.

The V and J genes are TRBV19 and TRBJ2-5, with D unresolved. Trimming pared 3 bases from V and 2 bases from J, leaving 7 bases between. Germline V lookup: CDR1 LNHDA, CDR2 SQIVND (reference sequence). The CDR3 contains 13 residues. The CDR3 sequence is CASSISPQETQYF. CDR3 nucleotides: TGTGCCAGTAGTATTAGCCCGCAAGAGACCCAGTACTTC.

The chain employs TRBV11-1 and TRBJ1-4; D is undetermined. The CDR3 runs 13 residues. CDR1 is SGHAT, CDR2 FQDESV, per germline (reference sequence). Trimming took 2 bases from V and 4 from J, leaving 5 bases between them. The CDR3, as DNA: TGTGCCAGCAGCTTAATCCTTAATGAAAAACTGTTTTTT. This codes for CASSLILNEKLFF. Full variable domain (missing parts from reference TRBV11-1 and TRBJ1-4): EAEVAQSPRYKITEKSQAVAFWCDPISGHATLYWYRQILGQGPELLVQFQDESVVDDSQLPKDRFSAERLKGVDSTLKIQPAELGDSAMYLCASSLILNEKLFFGSGTQLSVL.

CDR3 amino acids: CSATGQGDEQYF. In DNA form, the CDR3 reads TGCAGCGCGACGGGACAGGGTGACGAGCAGTACTTC. The chain employs TRBV29-1 and TRBJ2-7, with TRBD1 identical over 9 bases. This CDR3 has 12 amino acids. CDR1 and CDR2 from the germline V gene are SQVTM and ANQGSEA. V was clipped by 7 bases and J by 5 bases; unmatched bases: 6.

The chain couples TRBV28 to TRBJ2-7, with D perhaps matching TRBD1 (6 bases). Germline CDR1 reads MDHEN; CDR2 reads SYDVKM. CDR3 length equals 12 residues. Trimming took 7 bases from V and 4 from J, leaving 11 bases between them. As DNA, the CDR3 is TGTGCCAGCAACGCTGACAGGTACGAGCAGTACTTC. Translated, it gives CASNADRYEQYF.

The chain combines TRBV6-5 with TRBJ1-3; weak D call: TRBD1 (5 bases). Germline loops: CDR1 MNHEY, CDR2 SVGAGI. V was clipped by 7 bases and J by 0 bases, with 10 bases between them. The CDR3 has 14 amino acids. The CDR3 loop is CASIRQSSGNTIYF. The CDR3 bases are TGTGCCAGCATCAGACAGAGCTCTGGAAACACCATATATTTT.

This sequence joins TRBV27 and TRBJ1-5, with 7 bases identical to TRBD1. Germline loops: CDR1 MNHEY, CDR2 SMNVEV (reference sequence). Losses at the gene ends were 3 bases for V and 6 bases for J; bases not matched to a gene: 11. This CDR3 is built from 16 residues. The CDR3 DNA sequence: TGTGCCAGCAGTTTGGGTCCCACAGGGGCGGTTCAGCCCCAGCATTTT. Amino acid sequence: CASSLGPTGAVQPQHF.

This CDR3 reads CASSQGVPEAFF. The CDR3 DNA sequence: TGTGCCAGTAGCCAGGGGGTCCCTGAAGCTTTCTTT. V gene TRBV19 combines with J gene TRBJ1-1; TRBD1 aligns across 7 bases. In germline, CDR1 is LNHDA, CDR2 SQIVND (reference sequence). After removal of 6 bases from V and 6 bases from J, the junction contained 4 bases not matched to a gene. The CDR3 loop spans 12 amino acids.

The CDR3 region is CASRDAGGRTYNEQFF. CDR3 bases: TGTGCCAGCAGGGACGCGGGGGGACGAACCTACAATGAGCAGTTCTTC. J is TRBJ2-1 and V is TRBV28; TRBD2 aligns across 8 bases. The J segment lost 2 bases and the V segment lost 6 bases, leaving 9 bases of the junction unmatched. This CDR3 spans 16 amino acids. Germline CDR1 is MDHEN and CDR2 is SYDVKM.

This clone was seen a few times. In the same sample, other DNA sequences code for this CDR3. The chain has TRBV24-1 and TRBJ1-3, with D uncertain. The CDR3 extends over 14 amino acids. The germline V gene encodes CDR1 KGHDR and CDR2 SFDVKD. V lost 3 bases and J lost 0, with 5 bases in between. The CDR3 region has the DNA TGTGCCACCAGTGATCCGGGCTCTGGAAACACCATATATTTT. This codes for CATSDPGSGNTIYF.

The rearrangement joins TRBV7-3 to TRBJ2-7; a possible D gene is TRBD1 (6 bases). The germline gives CDR1 SGHTA, CDR2 FQGTGA. Between the trimmed V and J ends, which lost 1 base and 2 bases, there was a span of 9 bases. The CDR3 covers 14 residues. CDR3 DNA: TGTGCCAGCAGCTTAAGTGGACAGACCTACGAGCAGTACTTC. Translated, it gives CASSLSGQTYEQYF.

V usage is TRBV5-4 and J usage is TRBJ2-7; 7 positions agree with TRBD1. The germline gives CDR1 SGHNT, CDR2 YYREEE (reference sequence). The V segment lost 4 bases and the J segment 9 bases; nucleotides outside the gene matches: 7. This CDR3 spans 12 amino acids. CDR3 bases: TGTGCCAGCAGCCCCACAGGGGCGGCGCAGTACTTC. Its protein is CASSPTGAAQYF.

This sequence joins TRBV29-1 and TRBJ2-7, with 7 nucleotides matching TRBD2. The CDR3 spans 13 residues. CDR1 is SQVTM and CDR2 is ANQGSEA in the germline V gene. J was trimmed by 7 bases and V by 4 bases; bases with no gene match: 10. CDR3: CSVVGGGAREQYF. The CDR3 nucleotides are TGCAGCGTTGTTGGGGGGGGAGCAAGAGAGCAGTACTTC.

The V and J genes are TRBV5-5 and TRBJ2-1, with 7 positions matching TRBD1. V lost 7 bases, J lost 0 bases, and 19 bases stayed unmatched. The CDR3 consists of 19 residues. Germline V lookup: CDR1 SGHKS, CDR2 YYEKEE (reference sequence). The CDR3 spells CASAGRDSFFYSSYNEQFF. In DNA, the CDR3 is TGTGCCAGCGCCGGACGGGACAGCTTTTTTTATTCCTCCTACAATGAGCAGTTCTTC.

The rearrangement links TRBV28 to TRBJ2-7, with D unresolved. Germline CDR1 is MDHEN and CDR2 is SYDVKM. The V end was cut by 4 bases, the J end by 2 bases, with 12 bases between. This CDR3 contains 14 residues. In DNA, the CDR3 is TGTGCCAGCAGTTGGCAGGTGTATCCCTACGAGCAGTACTTC. It codes for CASSWQVYPYEQYF.

The J gene is TRBJ1-1, the V gene TRBV14; D may be TRBD1 (6 bases). V lost 1 base and J lost 3, with 18 bases in between. This CDR3 is 17 amino acids long. Germline values: CDR1 SGHDN, CDR2 FVKESK. The CDR3 bases are TGTGCCAGCAGCCAAGTGGGCAGGGGTCTGGTTGACACTGAAGCTTTCTTT. Protein: CASSQVGRGLVDTEAFF.

J is TRBJ2-3 and V is TRBV19, with a tentative D call TRBD1 (5 bases). CDR3 length: 17 amino acids. The germline V gene encodes CDR1 LNHDA and CDR2 SQIVND (reference sequence). V gave up 4 bases and J gave up 1 base, with 18 bases separating them. The DNA of the CDR3 is TGTGCCAGTAGTACCCACGGCAGGGTTTTGGGCACAGATACGCAGTATTTT. Protein: CASSTHGRVLGTDTQYF.

This chain joins TRBV9 and TRBJ2-1; TRBD2 matches 9 bases. The J segment lost 5 bases and the V segment lost 3 bases, leaving 6 bases of the junction unmatched. The germline V gene has CDR1 SGDLS and CDR2 YYNGEE. CDR3 length equals 15 residues. CDR3 protein: CASSGSGSSHNEQFF. CDR3 nucleotide sequence: TGTGCCAGCAGCGGTAGCGGGAGTTCCCACAATGAGCAGTTCTTC.

The chain uses TRBV6-5 and TRBJ1-1, with TRBD1 as a possible D gene (5 bases). The CDR3 loop spans 14 amino acids. Germline V gene sequence: CDR1 MNHEY, CDR2 SVGAGI. V shed 5 bases and J shed 0 bases, with 10 bases lying between them. CDR3 coding DNA: TGTGCCAGCAGTCGACAGTCCATGAACACTGAAGCTTTCTTT. The encoded protein is CASSRQSMNTEAFF.

The chain recombines TRBV10-3 with TRBJ2-1, with TRBD2 matching over 9 bases. This CDR3 has 13 amino acids. Germline CDR1 ENHRY, CDR2 SYGVKD. Trimming removed 9 bases from V and 8 bases from J; junction bases left unmatched: 8. Here the CDR3 reads CAIQREASDEQFF. CDR3 DNA sequence: TGTGCCATACAGCGGGAGGCATCCGATGAGCAGTTCTTC.

The chain combines TRBV5-6 with TRBJ1-2, with D tentatively TRBD1 (6 bases). This CDR3 region has 13 residues. CDR1 and CDR2 (germline): SGHDT, YYEEEE. V lost 4 bases to trimming and J lost 8 bases, with 15 bases between them. In nucleotides, the CDR3 is TGTGCCAGCAGCACTACCCCAGGGGAGGGCTACACCTTC. Residues: CASSTTPGEGYTF.

The rearrangement uses TRBV19 and TRBJ2-1; a weak D match, TRBD1 (5 bases). V lost 0 bases and J 9 bases, leaving 15 bases between the germline ends. The germline V gene has CDR1 LNHDA and CDR2 SQIVND (reference sequence). CDR3 size: 15 residues. DNA of the CDR3: TGTGCCAGTAGTATAGAGGGGCATCGCGGTGGTGAGCAGTTCTTC. Its protein is CASSIEGHRGGEQFF.

The CDR3 loop reads CASSLAGPFTNEKLFF. The CDR3 DNA reads as TGCGCCAGCAGCTTGGCGGGTCCCTTTACTAATGAAAAACTGTTTTTT. The V call is TRBV5-1, the J call TRBJ1-4; D gene uncertain. The CDR3 has 16 amino acids. The ends were cut back, 0 bases at V and 2 bases at J, with 11 bases in the middle. The V gene's germline CDR1 is SGHRS and CDR2 YFSETQ.